The 30 T cell receptor beta chains below come from one sample, sequenced in a study of shared clonotypes between healthy human individuals. Assay: immunoSEQ multiplex PCR; the TCRdb copy retains only in-frame clones and omits some. The data contain some 2.4 million clones, 80% to 95% of them singletons. Sequences were obtained from naive CD4+ T cells from PBMCs. Stated subset: CD45RA+ positively selected. Source of these receptors: a man aged 18-30 years in good health. Some clones in this sample may be carry-over from other donors' samples.

The chain joins TRBV25-1 to TRBJ2-1, with TRBD2 matching over 8 bases. The germline V gene encodes CDR1 MGHDK and CDR2 SYGVNS. The J segment lost 3 bases and the V segment lost 6 bases, leaving 7 bases of the junction unmatched. The CDR3 has 15 amino acids. CDR3: CASRASGRGYNEQFF. The CDR3 coding sequence is TGTGCCAGCAGGGCAAGCGGGAGAGGCTACAATGAGCAGTTCTTC.

V gene TRBV21-1 combines with J gene TRBJ2-7; the table's D call TRBD1 went unverified against the DNA. TRBV21-1 corresponds to a pseudogene. This CDR3 is 15 amino acids long. CDR3 in amino acids: CASGQSIPAIYGQYF. CDR3 DNA: TGTGCCAGTGGACAGTCGATCCCCGCGATCTACGGGCAGTACTTC.

This chain joins TRBV5-1 and TRBJ1-4; 10 bases fit TRBD1. Trimming took 4 bases from V and 12 from J; bases not matched to a gene: 12. Germline CDR1 SGHRS, CDR2 YFSETQ. There are 15 residues in the CDR3. The CDR3 spells CASSVGTGAQSELFF. DNA for the CDR3: TGCGCCAGCAGCGTGGGGACAGGGGCCCAATCCGAACTGTTTTTT.

This chain uses TRBV29-1 with TRBJ2-2, with 7 bases that match TRBD2. The CDR3 extends over 17 amino acids. With 4 bases clipped from V and 0 bases from J, the junction kept 11 bases outside the gene matches. Germline V CDR1 and CDR2: SQVTM, ANQGSEA. The CDR3 region has the DNA TGCAGCGTTGTACTCCAGCGAAGCGGGGCGAACACCGGGGAGCTGTTTTTT. Protein: CSVVLQRSGANTGELFF.

Comment on this clone: Other DNA sequences in this sample translate to the same CDR3. The rearrangement links TRBV7-3 to TRBJ2-7; 7 nucleotides agree with TRBD2. The trim removed 3 bases at V and 1 base at J, leaving 3 bases unmatched. CDR3 size: 14 residues. The V gene's germline CDR1 is SGHTA and CDR2 FQGTGA. CDR3 DNA sequence: TGTGCCAGCAGCTTCGGGGGGAGTTCCTACGAGCAGTACTTC. This codes for CASSFGGSSYEQYF.

Comments on this clone: The same CDR3 can be traced to other DNA sequences in this sample. The rearrangement uses TRBV2 and TRBJ2-7, with D possibly matching TRBD2 (5 bases). Per the germline V gene, CDR1 is SNHLY and CDR2 is FYNNEI. V was shortened by 2 bases and J by 4 bases, with 6 bases between the two germline ends. CDR3 length: 12 residues. CDR3 region: CASSESGYEQYF. In DNA form, the CDR3 reads TGTGCCAGCAGTGAATCGGGGTACGAGCAGTACTTC.

Details on this clone: This CDR3 is also generated by other DNA sequences in the sample. The rearrangement uses TRBV28 and TRBJ2-1, with 11 positions matching TRBD2. This CDR3 has 15 residues. Germline V CDR1 and CDR2: MDHEN, SYDVKM. V lost 2 bases to trimming and J lost 6 bases; unmatched junction nucleotides: 3. The CDR3, as DNA: TGTGCCAGCAGTTTAGGGCTAGCGGGAGGCAATGAGCAGTTCTTC. Translation: CASSLGLAGGNEQFF.

The chain uses TRBV6-5 and TRBJ2-1; possible D gene TRBD2, 6 bases. Germline CDR1 and CDR2: MNHEY and SVGAGI. Trimming left V 2 bases short and J 10 bases short, with 12 bases between. The CDR3 totals 13 residues. In DNA form, the CDR3 reads TGTGCCAGCAGTTACCCCGGGACTGACGAGCAGTTCTTC. It specifies CASSYPGTDEQFF.

In this sample, this clone turned up once. This rearrangement joins TRBV19 to TRBJ2-1; D remains ambiguous. Trimming pared 1 base from V and 0 bases from J, leaving 13 bases between. This CDR3 is 17 amino acids long. The germline CDR1 and CDR2 sequences are LNHDA and SQIVND (reference sequence). Here the CDR3 DNA reads TGTGCCAGTAGTATAGGAGGAGCGCTAAGCTCCTACAATGAGCAGTTCTTC. Its translation is CASSIGGALSSYNEQFF. Supplemented by reference TRBV19 and TRBJ2-1, the full variable domain reads DGGITQSPKYLFRKEGQNVTLSCEQNLNHDAMYWYRQDPGQGLRLIYYSQIVNDFQKGDIAEGYSVSREKKESFPLTVTSAQKNPTAFYLCASSIGGALSSYNEQFFGPGTRLTVL.

Turning to this clone: The sample carries other DNA sequences with the same CDR3. CDR3 coding DNA: TGTGCCAGCTCACCCGGACAGACGAACACTGAAGCTTTCTTT. Translated, it gives CASSPGQTNTEAFF. The genes are TRBV18 and TRBJ1-1; TRBD1 might be the D (6 bases). Trimming removed 3 bases at V and 1 base at J, with 9 bases between. This CDR3 comprises 14 residues. Germline CDR1 is KGHSH and CDR2 is LQKENI.

J is TRBJ2-5 and V is TRBV7-2; 9 bases are a match to TRBD2. The ends lost 6 bases at V and 2 bases at J; junction bases unmatched: 10. Germline V gives CDR1 SGHTA, CDR2 FQGNSA. The CDR3 consists of 16 residues. The CDR3 here is CASSPAGGTYQETQYF. CDR3 DNA: TGTGCCAGCAGTCCCGCGGGGGGGACTTATCAAGAGACCCAGTACTTC. The variable domain in full, completed from reference TRBV7-2 and TRBJ2-5, reads GAGVSQSPSNKVTEKGKDVELRCDPISGHTALYWYRQSLGQGLEFLIYFQGNSAPDKSGLPSDRFSAERTGGSVSTLTIQRTQQEDSAVYLCASSPAGGTYQETQYFGPGTRLLVL.

This clone was recorded only once. This chain links TRBV6-6 with TRBJ1-5, with D maybe TRBD1 (5 bases). This CDR3 has 14 residues. CDR1 is MNHNY and CDR2 is SVGAGI in the germline V gene (reference sequence). The V end lost 2 bases, the J end lost 3 bases, and 8 bases lay between the germline ends. The CDR3 region has the DNA TGTGCCAGCAGTTACGGGGACCCCAATCAGCCCCAGCATTTT. Amino acid sequence: CASSYGDPNQPQHF.

V and J are TRBV7-2 and TRBJ1-2, with TRBD1 identical over 9 bases. This CDR3 region has 14 residues. Trimming at V came to 3 bases and at J to 7 bases, leaving 6 bases not matched to a gene. In germline, CDR1 is SGHTA, CDR2 FQGNSA. Here the CDR3 DNA reads TGTGCCAGCAGCTTGGGGGGGACAGGGCTTGGCTACACCTTC. Amino acid sequence: CASSLGGTGLGYTF.

This chain joins TRBV5-1 and TRBJ2-1; 7 bases match TRBD2. The CDR3 extends over 15 amino acids. Germline CDR1 reads SGHRS; CDR2 reads YFSETQ. The V segment lost 0 bases and the J segment 6 bases; nucleotides outside the gene matches: 6. The CDR3 nucleotides are TGCGCCAGCAGCTTGGCAGCGGGCGGGGGCAATGAGCAGTTCTTC. This encodes CASSLAAGGGNEQFF. The entire variable domain, with the rest obtained from reference TRBV5-1 and TRBJ2-1, is as follows: KAGVTQTPRYLIKTRGQQVTLSCSPISGHRSVSWYQQTPGQGLQFLFEYFSETQRNKGNFPGRFSGRQFSNSRSEMNVSTLELGDSALYLCASSLAAGGGNEQFFGPGTRLTVL.

The V call is TRBV6-5, the J call TRBJ2-3, with D uncertain. The ends were cut back, 0 bases at V and 2 bases at J, with 6 bases in the middle. Germline values: CDR1 MNHEY, CDR2 SVGAGI. This CDR3 comprises 14 residues. CDR3 DNA sequence: TGTGCCAGCAGTTACTCCGAAACCACAGATACGCAGTATTTT. It encodes CASSYSETTDTQYF.

This sequence joins TRBV9 and TRBJ2-5; 8 nucleotides agree with TRBD1. The CDR3 totals 15 residues. CDR1 SGDLS and CDR2 YYNGEE come from the germline V gene. Unmatched junction bases numbered 10, after V lost 4 bases and J lost 5 bases. The CDR3 DNA follows: TGTGCCAGCAGCTTTAGGACAGGGCTTAGGGAGACCCAGTACTTC. This translates into CASSFRTGLRETQYF. Using reference TRBV9 and TRBJ2-5 for the parts outside the CDR3, the full variable domain is DSGVTQTPKHLITATGQRVTLRCSPRSGDLSVYWYQQSLDQGLQFLIQYYNGEERAKGNILERFSAQQFPDLHSELNLSSLELGDSALYFCASSFRTGLRETQYFGPGTRLLVL.

The rearrangement uses TRBV28 and TRBJ2-2; TRBD2 matches at 14 bases. CDR3 size: 17 residues. The germline V gene encodes CDR1 MDHEN and CDR2 SYDVKM. With V trimmed by 5 bases and J by 6 bases, 8 bases remained unmatched. The CDR3 here is CASSDLAGLAGAGELFF. In DNA, the CDR3 is TGTGCCAGCAGTGACCTTGCGGGACTAGCGGGAGCCGGGGAGCTGTTTTTT.

The genes are TRBV29-1 and TRBJ2-7; 7 nucleotides line up with TRBD1. This CDR3 is 17 amino acids long. CDR1 and CDR2 (germline): SQVTM, ANQGSEA. The V gene end was trimmed by 7 bases and the J gene end by 5 bases; junction bases not matched to a gene: 23. CDR3 sequence reads: CSAHFWRQGVDVNEQYF. CDR3 bases: TGCAGCGCACATTTTTGGCGGCAGGGGGTGGATGTTAACGAGCAGTACTTC.

This chain joins TRBV5-5 and TRBJ2-5; 9 bases map to TRBD2. The J segment lost 1 base and the V segment lost 1 base, leaving 5 bases of the junction unmatched. This CDR3 is 16 amino acids long. The germline V gene encodes CDR1 SGHKS and CDR2 YYEKEE (reference sequence). The CDR3 here is CASSLFLAGLQETQYF. The CDR3 nucleotides read TGTGCCAGCAGCTTGTTCCTAGCGGGGCTCCAAGAGACCCAGTACTTC.

The V gene is TRBV10-3, the J gene TRBJ1-1; D possibly corresponds to TRBD1 (6 bases). Trimming removed 6 bases at V and 0 bases at J, with 11 bases between. CDR1 and CDR2 (germline): ENHRY, SYGVKD. This CDR3 region has 14 residues. CDR3 sequence: CAIRNRELNTEAFF. CDR3 bases: TGTGCCATCAGGAACAGGGAACTGAACACTGAAGCTTTCTTT.

CDR3 coding DNA: TGTGCCAGCAGTGAGGGGATTGCAGGGTCTCAGCCCCAGCATTTT. This sequence encodes CASSEGIAGSQPQHF. The chain joins TRBV2 to TRBJ1-5, with a weak D call TRBD1 (5 bases). Germline CDR1 is SNHLY and CDR2 is FYNNEI. V dropped 3 bases and J dropped 6 bases, with 15 bases sitting between them. The CDR3 extends over 15 amino acids.

This chain uses TRBV4-1 with TRBJ1-5; tentative D call: TRBD1 (5 bases). The CDR3 has 15 residues. V was cut by 0 bases and J by 10 bases, with 16 bases left in between. CDR1 MGHRA and CDR2 YSYEKL come from the germline V gene. The CDR3 loop is CASSQDRGSGRPQHF. CDR3 DNA: TGCGCCAGCAGCCAAGATAGGGGTTCCGGGCGACCCCAGCATTTT.

This clone was recorded once. V is TRBV2 and J is TRBJ1-2; D is ambiguous. V lost 2 bases and J 8 bases, leaving 15 bases between the germline ends. Germline V lookup: CDR1 SNHLY, CDR2 FYNNEI. The CDR3 totals 14 residues. The CDR3 spells CASSEPGRPFGYTF. DNA for the CDR3: TGTGCCAGCAGTGAACCGGGGAGGCCTTTCGGCTACACCTTC.

This clone has only one observation. V and J are TRBV6-5 and TRBJ2-7; 7 positions match TRBD1. The junction had 11 bases not matched to a gene; V was cut back by 5 bases and J by 4 bases. Germline V gene data show CDR1 as MNHEY and CDR2 as SVGAGI. The CDR3 sequence is 15 residues long. DNA for the CDR3: TGTGCCAGCAGTAGATCTCTACAGGGGTCGTACGAGCAGTACTTC. Translated: CASSRSLQGSYEQYF.

The V and J genes are TRBV5-1 and TRBJ1-3, with D tentatively TRBD1 (6 bases). This CDR3 has 16 residues. The ends were cut back, 4 bases at V and 0 bases at J, with 14 bases in the middle. Germline V gene lookup returns CDR1 SGHRS and CDR2 YFSETQ. In DNA form, the CDR3 reads TGCGCCAGCAGCCCCCGGACAGACTTCTCTGGAAACACCATATATTTT. Translating gives CASSPRTDFSGNTIYF.

This chain uses TRBV10-3 with TRBJ2-5, with D perhaps assigned TRBD1 or TRBD2 (6 bases each). Germline V gene data show CDR1 as ENHRY and CDR2 as SYGVKD. The V end lost 3 bases, the J end lost 4 bases, and 15 bases lay between the germline ends. The length of the CDR3 is 15 residues. The CDR3 is CAISDRGGMGETQYF. The DNA for the CDR3 is TGTGCCATCAGTGACAGGGGAGGCATGGGAGAGACCCAGTACTTC.

Turning to this clone: The same CDR3 arises from other DNA sequences in this sample as well. V usage is TRBV6-5 and J usage is TRBJ2-3; D might be TRBD2 (6 bases). The CDR3 is 14 amino acids. Germline lookup yields CDR1 MNHEY and CDR2 SVGAGI. V gave up 5 bases and J gave up 3 bases, with 12 bases separating them. CDR3 sequence (DNA): TGTGCCAGCAGTCGGGTGGGGGGTACAGATACGCAGTATTTT. It encodes CASSRVGGTDTQYF.

This clone was counted once. This chain links TRBV28 with TRBJ1-4, with D possibly being TRBD1 (6 bases). Germline CDR1 is MDHEN and CDR2 is SYDVKM. The CDR3 is made up of 15 amino acids. V was cut by 7 bases and J by 6 bases, with 18 bases left in between. The CDR3 DNA follows: TGTGCCAGCAAGGGGGGAGGGGGTTGGTATGAAAAACTGTTTTTT. As protein: CASKGGGGWYEKLFF.

The V gene is TRBV7-3, the J gene TRBJ2-1; D is uncertain. Germline CDR1 is SGHTA and CDR2 is FQGTGA. The ends were cut back, 9 bases at V and 7 bases at J, with 16 bases in the middle. The CDR3 length is 13 residues. The DNA for the CDR3 is TGTGCCAGTGGAGTTGCGTTGGGAAATGAGCAGTTCTTC. Its translation: CASGVALGNEQFF.

Remarks on this clone: The sample has other DNA sequences that encode this CDR3 too. The chain uses TRBV5-6 and TRBJ1-1, with TRBD1 as a possible D gene (5 bases). The V gene lost 2 bases and the J gene lost 3 bases, with 11 bases spanning the gap. Germline V CDR1 and CDR2: SGHDT, YYEEEE. CDR3 length: 14 residues. DNA for the CDR3: TGTGCCAGCAGCTTTGGGGGTCTGGACACTGAAGCTTTCTTT. This encodes CASSFGGLDTEAFF.